This T cell receptor beta chain was sequenced in a study of blood T cell repertoires in COVID-19. Study-wide background: Samples of COVID-19 (acute and convalescent) were obtained from the United States, Italy and Spain. T cells, B-cell-depleted T cells, or PBMCs supplied cDNA or gDNA.

TCRdb's copy holds only in-frame clones and misses some; the assay was immunoSEQ multiplex PCR. The sample yields just over 85,000 clones, around 89% seen once. Germline loops: CDR1 KGHDR, CDR2 SFDVKD. This CDR3 has 13 amino acids. V dropped 7 bases and J dropped 4; count of bases not matched to a gene: 2. The sequence was obtained from a man aged 50-60 years with acute or convalescent COVID-19. The chain carries TRBV24-1 and TRBJ1-1; 10 bases map to TRBD1. What was sequenced was peripheral blood. CDR3: CATRDRGTTEAFF. CDR3 sequence (DNA): TGTGCCACCAGGGACAGGGGGACCACTGAAGCTTTCTTT.